These 13 T cell receptor beta chains originate from one sample sequenced in a study of OX40 agonist ivuxolimab in advanced cancers. Profiled with immunoSEQ multiplex PCR; TCRdb holds only in-frame clones, not every one. The data show over 55,000 clones, about 89% seen once. The sample here was CD4+ or CD8+ T cells sorted from blood, taken in a trial of the OX40 agonist ivuxolimab. These receptors originate from an adult with an advanced solid tumor such as melanoma, head and neck, liver or kidney cancer.

The gene calls are TRBV5-7 and TRBJ1-1, with 8 bases matching TRBD1. TRBV5-7 is annotated as an ORF whose role is uncertain. The CDR3 extends over 15 amino acids. J was trimmed by 3 bases and V by 0 bases; bases with no gene match: 4. CDR3 nucleotide sequence: TGTGCCAGCAGCTTGGCCCACAGGGGGGACACTGAAGCTTTCTTT. Protein product: CASSLAHRGDTEAFF.

This rearrangement joins TRBV9 to TRBJ1-1; perhaps TRBD1 as D (5 bases). V was clipped by 2 bases and J by 3 bases, with 11 bases between them. This CDR3 comprises 14 residues. The germline CDR1 and CDR2 sequences are SGDLS and YYNGEE. The CDR3 sequence is CASSVGQGDTEAFF. For the CDR3, the DNA is TGTGCCAGCAGCGTTGGTCAGGGTGACACTGAAGCTTTCTTT.

The V and J genes are TRBV27 and TRBJ1-2, with D possibly TRBD1 on 6 matching bases. CDR1 is MNHEY and CDR2 is SMNVEV in the germline V gene (reference sequence). Trimming took off 4 bases at V and 8 bases at J, with 14 bases between the two ends. The CDR3 loop spans 13 amino acids. The CDR3 DNA is TGTGCCAGCAGTTCCGGAGGGGGGCTCGGCTACACCTTC. This sequence encodes CASSSGGGLGYTF.

This clone was seen only a few times. The V and J genes are TRBV11-2 and TRBJ2-7; 9 bases fit TRBD2. The germline gives CDR1 SGHAT, CDR2 FQNNGV. The CDR3 contains 13 residues. V lost 6 bases to trimming and J lost 7 bases; unmatched junction nucleotides: 7. DNA for the CDR3: TGTGCCAGCAGTCCCGGACTAGCGCTAGAGCAGTACTTC. Translating gives CASSPGLALEQYF.

Points on this clone: At one of its ends the junction is not consistent with the germline gene, which may arise from a read error. The rearrangement links TRBV6-1 to TRBJ1-1; tentatively, D is TRBD1 (5 bases). The CDR3 is 11 amino acids. From germline, CDR1 is MNHNS and CDR2 SASEGT. CDR3 region: CASSEDPGTYF. The CDR3 bases are TGTGCCAGCAGTGAAGACCCGGGGACTTACTTT.

The chain uses TRBV6-5 and TRBJ1-1; 9 bases are a match to TRBD1. J gave up 0 bases and V 6 bases, and 5 bases lay outside the gene matches. CDR1 MNHEY and CDR2 SVGAGI come from the germline V gene. The CDR3 has 15 residues. The CDR3 protein is CASRHRGHMNTEAFF. CDR3 nucleotides: TGTGCCAGCAGACACAGGGGGCACATGAACACTGAAGCTTTCTTT.

The rearrangement links TRBV27 to TRBJ2-1; 8 positions agree with TRBD1. The CDR3 has 15 residues. CDR1 and CDR2 from the germline V gene are MNHEY and SMNVEV (reference sequence). After removal of 6 bases from V and 1 base from J, the junction contained 5 bases not matched to a gene. The CDR3 nucleotides are TGTGCCAGCAGCGTCCGGGACAGGTCCTACAATGAGCAGTTCTTC. Its translation: CASSVRDRSYNEQFF.

J is TRBJ2-5 and V is TRBV19; 8 positions match TRBD2. Germline assignment: CDR1 LNHDA and CDR2 SQIVND (reference sequence). V trimming: 9 bases; J trimming: 1 base; junction bases outside the gene matches: 4. The CDR3 has 13 amino acids. The CDR3, as DNA: TGTGCCAGACTAGCGGATCCCCAAGAGACCCAGTACTTC. This codes for CARLADPQETQYF. Using reference TRBV19 and TRBJ2-5 for the parts outside the CDR3, the full variable domain is DGGITQSPKYLFRKEGQNVTLSCEQNLNHDAMYWYRQDPGQGLRLIYYSQIVNDFQKGDIAEGYSVSREKKESFPLTVTSAQKNPTAFYLCARLADPQETQYFGPGTRLLVL.

In regard to this clone: The germline gene is not matched at one end of the junction; a read error may be the cause. The J gene is TRBJ1-4, the V gene TRBV28; D gene unclear. This CDR3 is 17 amino acids long. Per the germline V gene, CDR1 is MDHEN and CDR2 is SYDVKM. The CDR3: CASRFSRAFGTNEKLFF. DNA for the CDR3: TGTGCCAGCCGTTTTAGCCGGGCCTTCGGAACTAATGAAAAACTGTTTTTT.

The chain uses TRBV5-6 and TRBJ1-1; D gene unclear. The CDR3 consists of 14 residues. V was pared by 2 bases and J by 1 base, with 9 bases between. Germline-derived CDR1 and CDR2 are SGHDT and YYEEEE. The CDR3 loop is CASSFLTQNTEAFF. CDR3 sequence (DNA): TGTGCCAGCAGCTTCCTGACCCAGAACACTGAAGCTTTCTTT.

The rearrangement uses TRBV4-3 and TRBJ2-5; D is tentatively TRBD1 or TRBD2 (5 bases each). Trimming removed 4 bases at V and 1 base at J, with 7 bases between. Germline V lookup: CDR1 LGHNA, CDR2 YSLEER. The CDR3 covers 13 residues. The CDR3 DNA follows: TGCGCCAGCAGCCGAGGGGTCCAAGAGACCCAGTACTTC. Amino acids: CASSRGVQETQYF.

V and J are TRBV25-1 and TRBJ2-3; the D gene is possibly TRBD1 (5 bases). V was trimmed by 6 bases and J by 2 bases, leaving 6 bases between them. The CDR3 totals 12 residues. Germline V gene data show CDR1 as MGHDK and CDR2 as SYGVNS. The CDR3 DNA reads as TGTGCCAGCAGGGACAACACAGATACGCAGTATTTT. Protein: CASRDNTDTQYF.

This rearrangement joins TRBV2 to TRBJ2-7, with D perhaps TRBD1 or TRBD2 (6 bases each). V was clipped by 11 bases and J by 3 bases, with 14 bases between them. The CDR3 is 12 amino acids. Per germline, CDR1 SNHLY and CDR2 FYNNEI. The CDR3 nucleotides read TGTGCCGGCGGGACAACCCTCTACGAGCAGTACTTC. As protein: CAGGTTLYEQYF.